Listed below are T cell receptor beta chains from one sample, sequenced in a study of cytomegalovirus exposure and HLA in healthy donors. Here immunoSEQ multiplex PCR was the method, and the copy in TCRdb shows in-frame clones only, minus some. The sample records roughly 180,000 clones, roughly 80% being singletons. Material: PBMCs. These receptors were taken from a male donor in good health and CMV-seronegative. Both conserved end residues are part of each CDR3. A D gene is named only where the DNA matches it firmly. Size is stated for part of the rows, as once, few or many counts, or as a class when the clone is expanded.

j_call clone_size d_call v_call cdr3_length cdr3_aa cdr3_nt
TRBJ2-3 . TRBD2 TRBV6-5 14 CASSSGRGTDTQYF TGTGCCAGCAGTAGCGGGAGGGGCACAGATACGCAGTATTTT
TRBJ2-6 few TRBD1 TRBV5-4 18 CASSLSTGGRSGANVLTF TGTGCCAGCAGCTTGAGTACAGGGGGTCGCTCTGGGGCCAACGTCCTGACTTTC
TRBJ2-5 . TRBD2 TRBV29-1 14 CSVETAGGGKTQYF TGCAGCGTTGAAACAGCGGGGGGTGGGAAGACCCAGTACTTC
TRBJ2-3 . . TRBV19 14 CASSMEVTTDTQYF TGTGCCAGTAGTATGGAGGTAACCACAGATACGCAGTATTTT
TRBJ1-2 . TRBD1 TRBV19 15 CASRSGQGDYYGYTF TGTGCCAGTAGGAGCGGACAGGGTGATTACTATGGCTACACCTTC
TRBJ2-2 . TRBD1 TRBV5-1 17 CASSLASGQGNTGELFF TGCGCCAGCAGCTTGGCCTCGGGACAGGGGAACACCGGGGAGCTGTTTTTT
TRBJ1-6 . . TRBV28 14 CASTPGLSNSPLHF TGTGCCAGCACCCCGGGACTGAGCAATTCACCCCTCCACTTT
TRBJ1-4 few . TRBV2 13 CASSGRGSEKLFF TGTGCCAGCAGTGGAAGGGGTAGTGAAAAACTGTTTTTT
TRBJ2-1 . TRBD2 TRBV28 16 CASRTPGLAGYNEQFF TGTGCCAGCAGAACACCGGGACTAGCGGGCTACAATGAGCAGTTCTTC
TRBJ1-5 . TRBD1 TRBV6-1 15 CASSWDSNSNQPQHF TGTGCCAGCAGCTGGGACAGTAATAGCAATCAGCCCCAGCATTTT
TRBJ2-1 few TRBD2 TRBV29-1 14 CSVVPSGRYNEQFF TGCAGCGTTGTGCCTAGCGGGAGATACAATGAGCAGTTCTTC
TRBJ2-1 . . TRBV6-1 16 CASSELRTASNNEQFF TGTGCCAGCAGTGAACTTAGGACAGCAAGTAACAATGAGCAGTTCTTC
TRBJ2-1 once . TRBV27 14 CASSPGALAFEQFF TGTGCCAGCAGTCCAGGGGCCCTAGCATTTGAGCAGTTCTTC
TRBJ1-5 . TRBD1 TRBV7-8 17 CASSLEVAGGPNQPQHF TGTGCCAGCAGCTTAGAAGTCGCAGGGGGCCCCAATCAGCCCCAGCATTTT
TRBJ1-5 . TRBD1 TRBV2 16 CASSDLGQGAGQPQHF TGTGCCAGCAGTGATTTGGGACAGGGGGCGGGTCAGCCCCAGCATTTT
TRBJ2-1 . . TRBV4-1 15 CASRSGVLGVGEQFF TGCGCCAGCAGGTCGGGAGTTTTGGGTGTAGGTGAGCAGTTCTTC
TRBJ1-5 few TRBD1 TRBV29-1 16 CSVMVTGGHGNQPQHF TGCAGCGTGATGGTAACAGGGGGCCACGGCAATCAGCCCCAGCATTTT
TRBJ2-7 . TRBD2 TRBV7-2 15 CASSLAGLADYEQYF TGTGCCAGCAGCTTAGCGGGACTAGCGGACTACGAGCAGTACTTC
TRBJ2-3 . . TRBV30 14 CAWSVVERTDTQYF TGTGCCTGGAGTGTCGTGGAGCGCACAGATACGCAGTATTTT
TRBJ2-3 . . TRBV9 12 CASSAEVDTQYF TGTGCCAGCAGCGCCGAGGTGGATACGCAGTATTTT
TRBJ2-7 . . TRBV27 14 CASSPLDSPYEQYF TGTGCCAGCAGTCCTCTCGACAGTCCCTACGAGCAGTACTTC
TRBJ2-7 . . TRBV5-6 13 CASSRDFSYEQYF TGTGCCAGCAGCCGGGATTTCTCCTACGAGCAGTACTTC
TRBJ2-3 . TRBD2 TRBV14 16 CASSQLTSGLTDTQYF TGTGCCAGCAGCCAACTGACTAGCGGACTCACAGATACGCAGTATTTT
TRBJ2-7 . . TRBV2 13 CASSEYRSYEQYF TGTGCCAGCAGTGAATACAGATCCTACGAGCAGTACTTC
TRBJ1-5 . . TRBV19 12 CASSPRDQPQHF TGTGCCAGTAGTCCCAGGGATCAGCCCCAGCATTTT
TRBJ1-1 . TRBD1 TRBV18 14 CASSPRGRGTEAFF TGTGCCAGCTCACCCAGGGGGCGCGGCACTGAAGCTTTCTTT
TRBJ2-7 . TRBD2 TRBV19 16 CASSSRTSGRAIEQYF TGTGCCAGTAGTTCGCGGACTAGCGGGAGGGCCATCGAGCAGTACTTC
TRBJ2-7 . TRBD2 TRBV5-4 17 CASSRTLGLAGDSEQYF TGTGCCAGCAGCCGCACCCTTGGACTAGCGGGAGATAGCGAGCAGTACTTC